This is a list of T cell receptor beta chains from one sample in a study of technical replicates of blood from a few donors. The repertoire was sequenced with immunoSEQ multiplex PCR; TCRdb's copy has only in-frame clones and lacks some. The sample shows around 79,000 clones, roughly nine tenths of them seen only once. Sequencing was carried out using T cells isolated from PBMCs. All receptors derive from a human donor in good health. CDR3s include the opening cysteine and the closing phenylalanine or tryptophan. The D gene is left open where the match is weak. Rows give clone size only sometimes, using once, few, many, or a class for an expanded clone.

j_gene	v_gene	d_gene	abundance	CDR3nt	CDR3aa
TRBJ2-5	TRBV7-9	.	.	TGTGCCAGCAGCATAGGACAAAAAGAGACCCAGTACTTC	CASSIGQKETQYF
TRBJ2-3	TRBV7-9	.	.	TGTGCCAGCGTGTTAGTTAGCACAGATACGCAGTATTTT	CASVLVSTDTQYF
TRBJ2-3	TRBV7-9	.	.	TGTGCCAGCGGGAACAGGTGGGGCACAGATACGCAGTATTTT	CASGNRWGTDTQYF
TRBJ1-3	TRBV4-1	TRBD1	.	TGCGCCAGCAGCCCAGGGGGGGGAAACACCATATATTTT	CASSPGGGNTIYF
TRBJ1-2	TRBV6-5	.	.	TGTGCCAGCGGGCGGGGGGGGCTCGCAATTGGCTACACCTTC	CASGRGGLAIGYTF
TRBJ1-2	TRBV13	TRBD1	.	TGTGCCAGCACCGAACGAAACAGGGGGAACTATGGCTACACCTTC	CASTERNRGNYGYTF
TRBJ1-5	TRBV11-2	.	.	TGTGCCAGCAGCTTAGCTACAGGGCAGCCCCAGCATTTT	CASSLATGQPQHF
TRBJ2-1	TRBV7-8	TRBD2	.	TGTGCCAGCAGCGAAAAGCGGGGGGGCTTGTACAATGAGCAGTTCTTC	CASSEKRGGLYNEQFF
TRBJ2-7	TRBV27	TRBD2	.	TGTGCCAACACCGGGGGGGTCAGCTCCTACGAGCAGTACTTC	CANTGGVSSYEQYF
TRBJ2-2	TRBV27	TRBD1	few	TGTGCCAGCAGGCCTGGACAGGCGAACACCGGGGAGCTGTTTTTT	CASRPGQANTGELFF
TRBJ2-7	TRBV28	TRBD2	.	TGTGCCAGCAGTTTATTATTAAGGACGGGAGGGCTCTCCTACGAGCAGTACTTC	CASSLLLRTGGLSYEQYF
TRBJ1-3	TRBV6-4	TRBD1	.	TGTGCCAGAGGGACAGTCTCTGGAAACACCATATATTTT	CARGTVSGNTIYF
TRBJ2-2	TRBV5-4	TRBD2	once	TGTGCCAGCAGCCCGCAGCGGGAGGGCACCGGGGAGCTGTTTTTT	CASSPQREGTGELFF
TRBJ1-4	TRBV5-4	TRBD1	.	TGTGCCAGCAGCTTAATGACAGGGCCCAATGAAAAACTGTTTTTT	CASSLMTGPNEKLFF
TRBJ1-3	TRBV2	.	.	TGTGCCAGCAGTGATGGGGGGGGCTCTGGAAACACCATATATTTT	CASSDGGGSGNTIYF
TRBJ1-2	TRBV11-2	.	.	TGTGCCAGCAGCCAAGGGACAATCAACTATGGCTACACCTTC	CASSQGTINYGYTF
TRBJ2-7	TRBV28	.	.	TGTGCCAGCAGTACCCCCGGGGGGACACCCCTTCCCTACGAGCAGTACTTC	CASSTPGGTPLPYEQYF
TRBJ1-5	TRBV30	.	.	TGTGCCTGGAGACAGGGTTCAAATCAGCCCCAGCATTTT	CAWRQGSNQPQHF
TRBJ1-5	TRBV7-9	TRBD1	.	TGTGCCAGCAGCCGGGGACAGGCATTCAATCAGCCCCAGCATTTT	CASSRGQAFNQPQHF
TRBJ1-4	TRBV4-2	.	.	TGTGCCAGCAGTCCTCCGGGGGGGACTAATGAAAAACTGTTTTTT	CASSPPGGTNEKLFF
TRBJ2-7	TRBV19	.	.	TGTGCCAGTAGTATCACCGGGACCTACGAGCAGTACTTC	CASSITGTYEQYF
TRBJ1-3	TRBV6-6	.	.	TGTGCCAGCAAACAGGGAGGGGTAGGATCTGGAAACACCATATATTTT	CASKQGGVGSGNTIYF
TRBJ2-5	TRBV9	TRBD1	once	TGTGCCAGCAGCGTAGCTCCGGACCAGGGACAGGTCCAAGAGACCCAGTACTTC	CASSVAPDQGQVQETQYF
TRBJ2-7	TRBV6-1	TRBD2	.	TGTGCCAGCAACCCCCCGGGAGGACTGACCTACGAGCAGTACTTC	CASNPPGGLTYEQYF
TRBJ1-5	TRBV7-9	.	.	TGTGCCAGCAGCTCCGCGGACAGACTCAATCAGCCCCAGCATTTT	CASSSADRLNQPQHF
TRBJ1-1	TRBV7-8	.	.	TGTGCCAGCAGCTCCCTTCTCGCAGGGGCGATGAACACTGAAGCTTTCTTT	CASSSLLAGAMNTEAFF
TRBJ2-5	TRBV7-9	TRBD2	.	TGTGCCAGCAGCTCTACTGCTTCTCTAGCGGGGGGGAAAGAGACCCAGTACTTC	CASSSTASLAGGKETQYF
TRBJ1-2	TRBV7-9	.	.	TGTGCCAGCAGCTTAGACAGCTATGGCTACACCTTC	CASSLDSYGYTF
TRBJ2-1	TRBV9	.	.	TGTGCCAGCAGCGTAGGACTAGTGGGCTCCTACAATGAGCAGTTCTTC	CASSVGLVGSYNEQFF
TRBJ1-1	TRBV27	TRBD1	.	TGTGCCAGCAGTTTAAAACAGGGGGCTTTAGGAGCTTTCTTT	CASSLKQGALGAFF
TRBJ2-1	TRBV30	TRBD2	.	TGTGCCTGGAGGTCTAGCGGGGGGGCCTCTGAGCAGTTCTTC	CAWRSSGGASEQFF
TRBJ2-7	TRBV5-4	.	.	TGTGCCAGCAGCCGGGGAGGCGCCGAGCAGTACTTC	CASSRGGAEQYF
TRBJ1-1	TRBV19	.	.	TGTGCCAGTAGTATATTTGGGGCCGTTACCCGAAACACTGAAGCTTTCTTT	CASSIFGAVTRNTEAFF
TRBJ2-1	TRBV14	.	.	TGTGCCAGCAGCCAACTGGGGAGCTCCTACAATGAGCAGTTCTTC	CASSQLGSSYNEQFF
TRBJ2-1	TRBV11-3	.	.	TGTGCCAGCAGCTCGGACAGTTTCATCTACAATGAGCAGTTCTTC	CASSSDSFIYNEQFF
TRBJ1-4	TRBV11-3	.	few	TGTGCCGTCAGGGCTGAAAAACTGTTTTTT	CAVRAEKLFF
TRBJ2-3	TRBV21-1	.	.	TGTGCCAGCAACTCGACGGGGAGGCCGACAGATACGCAGTATTTT	CASNSTGRPTDTQYF
TRBJ2-7	TRBV5-4	TRBD1	.	TGTGCCAGCAGCCGTTGGACAGGGGGCTCCTACGAGCAGTACTTC	CASSRWTGGSYEQYF
TRBJ2-7	TRBV4-1	TRBD2	.	TGCGCCAGCAGCCAGGGAGCGGGGGGGCCGGAAGAGCAGTACTTC	CASSQGAGGPEEQYF
TRBJ1-2	TRBV4-2	TRBD1	.	TGTGCCAGCACCCTAGAGGGGGGCAGGGGGAGTGGCTACACCTTC	CASTLEGGRGSGYTF